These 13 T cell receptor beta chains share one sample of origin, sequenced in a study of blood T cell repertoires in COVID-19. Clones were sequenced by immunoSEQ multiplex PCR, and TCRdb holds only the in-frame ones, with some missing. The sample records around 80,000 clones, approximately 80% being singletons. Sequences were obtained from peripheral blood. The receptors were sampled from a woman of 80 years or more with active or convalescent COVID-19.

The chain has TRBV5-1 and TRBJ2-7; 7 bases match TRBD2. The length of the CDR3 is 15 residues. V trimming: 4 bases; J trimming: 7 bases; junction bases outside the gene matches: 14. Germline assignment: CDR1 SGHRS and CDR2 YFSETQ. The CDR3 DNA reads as TGCGCCAGCAGCAACTCCGGGACTACCCCCGGTGAGCAGTACTTC. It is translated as CASSNSGTTPGEQYF. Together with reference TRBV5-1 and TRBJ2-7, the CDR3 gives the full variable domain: KAGVTQTPRYLIKTRGQQVTLSCSPISGHRSVSWYQQTPGQGLQFLFEYFSETQRNKGNFPGRFSGRQFSNSRSEMNVSTLELGDSALYLCASSNSGTTPGEQYFGPGTRLTVT.

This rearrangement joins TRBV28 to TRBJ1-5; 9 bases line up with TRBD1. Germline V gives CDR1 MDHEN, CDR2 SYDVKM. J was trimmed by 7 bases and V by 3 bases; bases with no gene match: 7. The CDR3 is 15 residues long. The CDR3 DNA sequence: TGTGCCAGCAGTTTTGGAGGGACAGGGAACCAGCCCCAGCATTTT. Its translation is CASSFGGTGNQPQHF. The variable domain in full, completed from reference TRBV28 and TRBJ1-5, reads DVKVTQSSRYLVKRTGEKVFLECVQDMDHENMFWYRQDPGLGLRLIYFSYDVKMKEKGDIPEGYSVSREKKERFSLILESASTNQTSMYLCASSFGGTGNQPQHFGDGTRLSIL.

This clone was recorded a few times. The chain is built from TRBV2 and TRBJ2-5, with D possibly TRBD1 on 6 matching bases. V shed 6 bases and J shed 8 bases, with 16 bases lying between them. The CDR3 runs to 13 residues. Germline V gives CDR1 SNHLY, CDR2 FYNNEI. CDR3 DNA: TGTGCCAGCAGCCCCACGTTGGGGGCAACCCAGTACTTC. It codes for CASSPTLGATQYF. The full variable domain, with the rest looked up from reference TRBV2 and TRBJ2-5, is EPEVTQTPSHQVTQMGQEVILRCVPISNHLYFYWYRQILGQKVEFLVSFYNNEISEKSEIFDDQFSVERPDGSNFTLKIRSTKLEDSAMYFCASSPTLGATQYFGPGTRLLVL.

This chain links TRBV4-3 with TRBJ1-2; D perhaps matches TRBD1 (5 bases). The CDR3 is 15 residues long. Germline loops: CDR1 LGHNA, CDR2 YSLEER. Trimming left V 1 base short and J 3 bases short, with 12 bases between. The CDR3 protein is CASSQGTGVDYGYTF. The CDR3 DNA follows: TGCGCCAGCAGCCAAGGGACGGGGGTTGACTATGGCTACACCTTC.

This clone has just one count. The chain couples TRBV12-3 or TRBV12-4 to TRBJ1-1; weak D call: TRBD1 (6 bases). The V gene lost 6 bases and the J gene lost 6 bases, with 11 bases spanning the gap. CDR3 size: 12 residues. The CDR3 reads CASRTQGAEAFF. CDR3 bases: TGTGCCAGCAGGACACAGGGCGCTGAAGCTTTCTTT.

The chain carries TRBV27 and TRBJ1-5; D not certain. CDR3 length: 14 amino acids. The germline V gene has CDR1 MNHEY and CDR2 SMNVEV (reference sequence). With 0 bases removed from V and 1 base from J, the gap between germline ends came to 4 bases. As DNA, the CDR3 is TGTGCCAGCAGTTTATCGAGGAGCAATCAGCCCCAGCATTTT. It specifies CASSLSRSNQPQHF.

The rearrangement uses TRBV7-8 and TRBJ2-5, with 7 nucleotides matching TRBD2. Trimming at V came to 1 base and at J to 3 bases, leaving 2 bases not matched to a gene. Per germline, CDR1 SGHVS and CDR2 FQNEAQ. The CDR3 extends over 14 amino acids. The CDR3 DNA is TGTGCCAGCAGCTTAGGCCGGGGGGAAGAGACCCAGTACTTC. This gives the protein CASSLGRGEETQYF. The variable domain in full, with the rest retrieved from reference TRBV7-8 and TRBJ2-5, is GAGVSQSPRYKVAKRGQDVALRCDPISGHVSLFWYQQALGQGPEFLTYFQNEAQLDKSGLPSDRFFAERPEGSVSTLKIQRTQQEDSAVYLCASSLGRGEETQYFGPGTRLLVL.

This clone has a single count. CDR3 residues: CASSEYERPYGYTF. CDR3 nucleotides: TGTGCCAGCAGTGAATATGAGCGCCCCTATGGCTACACCTTC. The gene calls are TRBV6-1 and TRBJ1-2, with no clear D. Germline V lookup: CDR1 MNHNS, CDR2 SASEGT. Trimming removed 2 bases at V and 4 bases at J, with 11 bases between. There are 14 residues in the CDR3.

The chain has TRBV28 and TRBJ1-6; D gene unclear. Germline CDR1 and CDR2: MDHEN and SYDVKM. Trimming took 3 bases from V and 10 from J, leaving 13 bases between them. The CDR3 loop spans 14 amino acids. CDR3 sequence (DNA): TGTGCCAGCAGTTTCGGGGAAATCGAATCACCCCTCCACTTT. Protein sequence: CASSFGEIESPLHF.

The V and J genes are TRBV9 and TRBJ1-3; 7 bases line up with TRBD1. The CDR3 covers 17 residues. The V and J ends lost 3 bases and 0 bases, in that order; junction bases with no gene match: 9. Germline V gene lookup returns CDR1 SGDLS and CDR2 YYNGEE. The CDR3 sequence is CASSARTGDVSGNTIYF. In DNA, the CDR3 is TGTGCCAGCAGCGCCCGTACAGGGGACGTCTCTGGAAACACCATATATTTT.

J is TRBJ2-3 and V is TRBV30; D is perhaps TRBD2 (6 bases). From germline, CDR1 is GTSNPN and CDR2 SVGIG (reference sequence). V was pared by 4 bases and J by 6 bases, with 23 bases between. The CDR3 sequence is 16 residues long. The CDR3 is CAWTRGASLSRDTQYF. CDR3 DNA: TGTGCCTGGACTCGCGGGGCTAGCTTGTCTCGGGATACGCAGTATTTT.

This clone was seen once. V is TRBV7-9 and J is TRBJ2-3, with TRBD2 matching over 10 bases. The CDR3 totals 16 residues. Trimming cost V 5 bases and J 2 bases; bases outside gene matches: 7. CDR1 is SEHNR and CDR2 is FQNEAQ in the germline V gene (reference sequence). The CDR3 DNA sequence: TGTGCCAGCAGCCGCACGACTAGCGGGCACACAGATACGCAGTATTTT. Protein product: CASSRTTSGHTDTQYF.

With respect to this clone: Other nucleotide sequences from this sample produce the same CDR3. CDR3: CASSPGQGYSYEQYF. The CDR3 DNA reads TGTGCCAGCAGCCCCGGACAGGGTTACTCCTACGAGCAGTACTTC. V is TRBV6-6 and J is TRBJ2-7, with 8 nucleotides matching TRBD1. Germline CDR1 and CDR2: MNHNY and SVGAGI (reference sequence). The CDR3 sequence is 15 residues long. V trimming: 6 bases; J trimming: 0 bases; junction bases outside the gene matches: 7.